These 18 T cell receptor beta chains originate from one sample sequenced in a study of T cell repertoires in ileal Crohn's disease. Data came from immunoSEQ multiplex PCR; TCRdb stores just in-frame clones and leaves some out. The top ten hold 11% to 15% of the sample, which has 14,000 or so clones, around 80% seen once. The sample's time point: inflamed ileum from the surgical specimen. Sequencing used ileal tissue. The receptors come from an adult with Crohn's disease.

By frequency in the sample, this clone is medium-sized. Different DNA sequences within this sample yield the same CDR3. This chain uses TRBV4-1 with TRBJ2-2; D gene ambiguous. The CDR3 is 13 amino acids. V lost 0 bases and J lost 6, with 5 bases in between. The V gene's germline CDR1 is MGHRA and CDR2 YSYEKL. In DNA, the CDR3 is TGCGCCAGCAGCCAAGATTTGGCCGGGGAGCTGTTTTTT. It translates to CASSQDLAGELFF.

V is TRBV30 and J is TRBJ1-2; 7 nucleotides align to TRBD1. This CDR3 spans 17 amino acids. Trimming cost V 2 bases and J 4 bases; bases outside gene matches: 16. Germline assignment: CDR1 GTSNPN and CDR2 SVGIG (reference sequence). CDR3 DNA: TGTGCCTGGAGTCGAATGTCCCAGGGGGGCAATCTCTATGGCTACACCTTC. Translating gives CAWSRMSQGGNLYGYTF.

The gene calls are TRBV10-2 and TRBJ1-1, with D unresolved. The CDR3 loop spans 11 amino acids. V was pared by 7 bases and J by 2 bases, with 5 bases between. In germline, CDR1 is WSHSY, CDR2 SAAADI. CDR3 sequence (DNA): TGCGCCAGCAAAGTTAACACTGAAGCTTTCTTT. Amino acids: CASKVNTEAFF.

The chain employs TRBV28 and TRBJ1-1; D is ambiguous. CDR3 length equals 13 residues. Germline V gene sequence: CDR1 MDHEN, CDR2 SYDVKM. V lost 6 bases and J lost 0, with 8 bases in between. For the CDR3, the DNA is TGTGCCAGCAGCCGCAGTCTGAACACTGAAGCTTTCTTT. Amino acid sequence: CASSRSLNTEAFF.

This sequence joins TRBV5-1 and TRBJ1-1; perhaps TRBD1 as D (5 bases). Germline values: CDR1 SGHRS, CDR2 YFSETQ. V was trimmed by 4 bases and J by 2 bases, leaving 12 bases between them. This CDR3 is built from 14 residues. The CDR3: CASSPDTINTEAFF. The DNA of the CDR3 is TGCGCCAGCAGCCCGGACACCATAAACACTGAAGCTTTCTTT.

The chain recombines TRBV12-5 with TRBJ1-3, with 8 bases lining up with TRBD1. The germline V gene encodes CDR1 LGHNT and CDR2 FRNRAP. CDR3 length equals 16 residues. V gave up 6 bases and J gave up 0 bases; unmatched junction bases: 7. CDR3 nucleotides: TGTGCTAGTGGCCAACGGACAGGGATCTCTGGAAACACCATATATTTT. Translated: CASGQRTGISGNTIYF.

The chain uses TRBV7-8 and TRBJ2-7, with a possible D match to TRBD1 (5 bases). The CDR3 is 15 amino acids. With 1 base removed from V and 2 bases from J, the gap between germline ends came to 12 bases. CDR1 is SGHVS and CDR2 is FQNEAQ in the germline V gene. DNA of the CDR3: TGTGCCAGCAGCTTAGGTTCCCAGGGAACCTACGAGCAGTACTTC. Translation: CASSLGSQGTYEQYF.

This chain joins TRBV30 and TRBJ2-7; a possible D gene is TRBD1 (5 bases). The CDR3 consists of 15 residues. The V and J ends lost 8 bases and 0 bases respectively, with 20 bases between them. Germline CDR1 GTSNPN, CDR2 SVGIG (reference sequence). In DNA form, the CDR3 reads TGTGCCGGACAACGTCAGGGCAGTTCCTCCTACGAGCAGTACTTC. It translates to CAGQRQGSSSYEQYF.

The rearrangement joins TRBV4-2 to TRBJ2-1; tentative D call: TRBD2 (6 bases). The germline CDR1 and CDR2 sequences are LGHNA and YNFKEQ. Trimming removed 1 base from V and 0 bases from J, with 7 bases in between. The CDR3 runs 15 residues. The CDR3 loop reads CASSQGLDSYNEQFF. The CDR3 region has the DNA TGTGCCAGCAGCCAAGGACTAGACTCCTACAATGAGCAGTTCTTC.

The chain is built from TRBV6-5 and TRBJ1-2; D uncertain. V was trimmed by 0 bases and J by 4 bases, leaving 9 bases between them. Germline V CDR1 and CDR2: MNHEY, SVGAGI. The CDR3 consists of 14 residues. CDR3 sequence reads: CASSYSGFVYGYTF. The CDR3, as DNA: TGTGCCAGCAGTTACTCAGGGTTTGTCTATGGCTACACCTTC.

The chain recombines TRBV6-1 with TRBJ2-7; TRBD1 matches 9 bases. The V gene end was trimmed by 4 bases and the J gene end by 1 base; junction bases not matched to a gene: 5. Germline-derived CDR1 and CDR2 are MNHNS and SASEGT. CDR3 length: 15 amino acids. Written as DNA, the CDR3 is TGTGCCAGCAGTGCACCGGGACAGGGATCCTACGAGCAGTACTTC. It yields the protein CASSAPGQGSYEQYF.

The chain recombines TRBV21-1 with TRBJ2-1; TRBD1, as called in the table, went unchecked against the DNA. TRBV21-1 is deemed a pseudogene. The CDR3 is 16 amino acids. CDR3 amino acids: CASRSTRGLNYNEQFF. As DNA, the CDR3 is TGTGCCAGCAGGTCGACCAGGGGCCTAAATTACAATGAGCAGTTCTTC.

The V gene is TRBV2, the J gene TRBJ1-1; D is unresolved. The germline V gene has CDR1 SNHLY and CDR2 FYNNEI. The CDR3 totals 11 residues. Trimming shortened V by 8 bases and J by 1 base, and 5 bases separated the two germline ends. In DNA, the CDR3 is TGTGCCAGCGGGAAGAACACTGAAGCTTTCTTT. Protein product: CASGKNTEAFF.

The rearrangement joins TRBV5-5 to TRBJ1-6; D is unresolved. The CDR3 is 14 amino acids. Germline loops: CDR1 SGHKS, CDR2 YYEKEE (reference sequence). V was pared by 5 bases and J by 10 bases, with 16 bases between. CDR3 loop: CASRNRFSGSPLHF. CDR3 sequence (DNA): TGTGCCAGCAGGAATCGTTTTTCGGGCTCACCCCTCCACTTT.

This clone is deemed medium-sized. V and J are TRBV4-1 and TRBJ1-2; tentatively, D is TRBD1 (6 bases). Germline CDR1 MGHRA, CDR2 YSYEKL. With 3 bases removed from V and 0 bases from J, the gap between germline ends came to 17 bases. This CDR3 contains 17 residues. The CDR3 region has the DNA TGCGCCAGCAGCCAGGATTCGACAGGCACCTCTAACTATGGCTACACCTTC. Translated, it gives CASSQDSTGTSNYGYTF.

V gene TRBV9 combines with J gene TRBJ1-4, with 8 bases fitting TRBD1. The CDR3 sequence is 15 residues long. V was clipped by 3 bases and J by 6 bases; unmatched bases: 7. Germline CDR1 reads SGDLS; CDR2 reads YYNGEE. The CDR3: CASSAGQGGDEKLFF. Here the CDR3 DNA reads TGTGCCAGCAGCGCCGGACAGGGAGGCGATGAAAAACTGTTTTTT.

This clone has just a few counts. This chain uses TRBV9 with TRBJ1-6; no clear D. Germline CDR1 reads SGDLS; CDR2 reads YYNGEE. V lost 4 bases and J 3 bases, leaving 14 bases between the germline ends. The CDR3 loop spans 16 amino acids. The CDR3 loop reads CASSLHPGFYNSPLHF. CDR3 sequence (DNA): TGTGCCAGCAGCCTCCATCCTGGGTTCTATAATTCACCCCTCCACTTT.

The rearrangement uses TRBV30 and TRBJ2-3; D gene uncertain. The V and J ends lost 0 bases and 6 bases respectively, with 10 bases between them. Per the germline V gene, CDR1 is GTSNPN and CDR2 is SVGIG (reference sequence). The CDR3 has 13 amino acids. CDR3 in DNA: TGTGCCTGGAGTGTTCTTAAATACGATACGCAGTATTTT. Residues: CAWSVLKYDTQYF.